This T cell receptor beta chain comes out of a study of blood T cell repertoires in COVID-19 (dated by TCRdb to 2018 to 2021). General notes on the study: Collaborator samples came from the United States, Italy and Spain and covered acute and convalescent phases of COVID-19. The prospective study material was composed of cDNA or gDNA derived from T cells, B-cell-depleted T cells, or PBMCs. The dataset comprised deeply sampled blood TCRbeta repertoires from subjects exposed to, actively infected with, or recovered from COVID-19. The repertoires were released in a freely available public database meant as a resource for research on the immune response to SARS-CoV-2. Samples were obtained from the ongoing ImmuneRACE study (first 160 participants) and from about 1,300 subjects provided by 6 global collaborators. Nearly every sample came with metadata listing a de-identified subject ID, COVID-19 status, age in years and sex. Where available, HLA class I and class II types were taken from metadata supplied by the sample provider and were not determined by assay-based typing.

Its CDR3 holds 14 amino acids, cysteine through phenylalanine. Only the CDR3 DNA stays, 42 bases, in frame from base 1. The junction shows trimming of 3 bases on V and 8 bases on J, and the gene matches do not reach 7 bases of it. Taken from the germline V gene, the CDR1 and CDR2 loops are SGDLS and YYNGEE. Findings and caveats that apply to the study as a whole: Clinical and demographic metadata were provided uncurated, with the amount varying by source and participant.

TCRbeta CDR3 regions were amplified from genomic DNA by means of the immunoSEQ Assay, a bias-controlled multiplex PCR. On the authors' methods: Within the assay, amplification of reference gene primers was used to estimate how many nucleated cells each sample contained. Sequence reads were collapsed and filtered to measure the absolute abundance of every unique TCRbeta CDR3 rearrangement. Productive Simpson clonality was computed per sample as the square root of Simpson's diversity index over productive rearrangements. TCRdb obtained this table from immuneACCESS and retained in-frame rearrangements with V and J assigned. These tables miss some clones; where compared with another copy, unresolved V genes account for less than half of the shortfall, and the remainder is unexplained. V and J calls and clone size are as listed in that table; D and trimming were resolved from the DNA. The sample table contains approximately 160,000 clones; only one count was recorded for around four fifths of them. The ten largest clonotypes hold approximately 7.7% of the sample.

Participants in the prospective study were enrolled through a virtual design, were aged about 18 to 100 years, and lived in 24 United States geographic areas. Cohort assignment in the prospective study relied on participant-reported clinical history from a screening survey and a study questionnaire. Recovered participants in ImmuneRACE Cohort 3 were defined as having two consecutive negative NP/OP PCR tests, clearance from a healthcare professional, or resolution of symptoms. Each participant in the prospective study had whole blood, serum and a nasopharyngeal or oropharyngeal swab collected by mobile phlebotomists. Additional blood draws and questionnaires over an approximately 2-month period could optionally be provided by prospective study participants. Prospective study blood samples were shipped either frozen or at room temperature before DNA extraction. Concerning this clone: Its antigen target is currently unknown. Base qualities are not provided; no much larger clone lies one nucleotide away.

The material sequenced was PBMCs or T cells enriched from blood (not recorded which). The receptor chain draws on TRBV9 and TRBJ2-2, with 7 middle bases fitting TRBD1. The TCR was taken from a woman aged 45 to 65 who had recovered from COVID-19. The CDR3 reads CASSGWDRRGELFF. The DNA is TGTGCCAGCAGCGGATGGGACAGACGAGGGGAGCTGTTTTTT. Joined to the reference TRBV9 and TRBJ2-2 proteins, this CDR3 gives the full variable domain: DSGVTQTPKHLITATGQRVTLRCSPRSGDLSVYWYQQSLDQGLQFLIQYYNGEERAKGNILERFSAQQFPDLHSELNLSSLELGDSALYFCASSGWDRRGELFFGEGSRLTVL.